Presented here are 9 T cell receptor beta chains from one specimen sequenced in a study of a mutant IDH1 vaccine in newly diagnosed glioma. Time point reported: week 23, last vaccination. Vaccinated patients received 300 ug of mutant IDH1 20-mer peptide per dose, with topical imiquimod. This table comes from immunoSEQ multiplex PCR, and its TCRdb copy is limited to in-frame clones, with some not included. The sample records almost 85,000 clones, over 75% being singletons. Which antigens these TCRs recognize remains unknown. The starting material was PBMCs, obtained from a glioma patient whose treatment included an IDH1 peptide vaccine. The receptors were sampled from a man younger than 45 with glioma. Some clones in this sample may be carry-over from other donors' samples.

The V gene is TRBV5-4, the J gene TRBJ2-3; D is unresolved. Trimming removed 1 base at V and 5 bases at J, with 5 bases between. Germline CDR1 SGHNT, CDR2 YYREEE (reference sequence). CDR3 length: 12 residues. CDR3 in DNA: TGTGCCAGCAGCTTGTGGGGAGATACGCAGTATTTT. This sequence encodes CASSLWGDTQYF.

The V and J genes are TRBV15 and TRBJ1-5, with TRBD1 matching 8 bases. Losses at the gene ends were 5 bases for V and 6 bases for J; bases not matched to a gene: 12. Germline V gene lookup returns CDR1 LNHNV and CDR2 YYDKDF (reference sequence). This CDR3 spans 16 amino acids. The CDR3 loop reads CATSPGGRGLGQPQHF. The CDR3 DNA sequence: TGTGCCACCAGCCCAGGGGGCAGGGGGCTAGGTCAGCCCCAGCATTTT.

This clone qualifies as medium-sized. V gene TRBV28 combines with J gene TRBJ2-7; 11 bases map to TRBD2. The germline gives CDR1 MDHEN, CDR2 SYDVKM. This CDR3 has 15 residues. The J segment lost 0 bases and the V segment lost 5 bases, leaving 3 bases of the junction unmatched. The CDR3 reads CASSPLAGGSYEQYF. CDR3 nucleotide sequence: TGTGCCAGCAGTCCTCTAGCGGGAGGCTCCTACGAGCAGTACTTC.

V is TRBV28 and J is TRBJ1-1; 9 bases are shared with TRBD1. Germline assignment: CDR1 MDHEN and CDR2 SYDVKM. Germline trimming cut 7 bases from V and 1 base from J; bases unmatched to any gene: 10. CDR3 length equals 16 residues. CDR3 amino acids: CASTPRPGQGNTEAFF. CDR3 DNA sequence: TGTGCCAGCACCCCGCGTCCGGGACAGGGGAACACTGAAGCTTTCTTT.

The CDR3 sequence: CSSTYQETQYF. CDR3 nucleotides: TGCAGTAGTACCTACCAAGAGACCCAGTACTTC. The J gene is TRBJ2-5, the V gene TRBV20-1; D call uncertain. Germline CDR1 and CDR2: DFQATT and SNEGSKA (reference sequence). This CDR3 has 11 amino acids. The V end lost 8 bases, the J end lost 0 bases, and 7 bases lay between the germline ends.

This chain links TRBV2 with TRBJ1-1; TRBD1 aligns across 8 bases. The CDR3 has 12 residues. CDR1 and CDR2 from the germline V gene are SNHLY and FYNNEI. After removal of 10 bases from V and 5 bases from J, the junction contained 6 bases not matched to a gene. CDR3 sequence (DNA): TGTGCCACCGGACAGGGAATTACTGAAGCTTTCTTT. It is translated as CATGQGITEAFF.

This chain joins TRBV29-1 and TRBJ2-5; D may be TRBD1 (5 bases). This CDR3 contains 13 residues. V gave up 6 bases and J gave up 2 bases, with 13 bases separating them. Germline CDR1 is SQVTM and CDR2 is ANQGSEA. The CDR3 reads CSVGAVGQETQYF. CDR3 nucleotides: TGCAGCGTAGGGGCAGTGGGTCAAGAGACCCAGTACTTC.

The genes are TRBV2 and TRBJ1-1; unclear D gene. CDR3 size: 13 residues. V dropped 6 bases and J dropped 3 bases, with 11 bases sitting between them. In germline, CDR1 is SNHLY, CDR2 FYNNEI. CDR3 amino acids: CASSPEAYTEAFF. CDR3 bases: TGTGCCAGCAGCCCTGAGGCGTACACTGAAGCTTTCTTT.

This clone was recorded a few times. V usage is TRBV2 and J usage is TRBJ1-2; TRBD1 might be the D (6 bases). CDR1 and CDR2 (germline): SNHLY, FYNNEI. The V end was cut by 5 bases, the J end by 7 bases, with 11 bases between. This CDR3 comprises 12 residues. CDR3 nucleotides: TGTGCCAGCAGTCGCCTAGGGGGTGGCTACACCTTC. The encoded protein is CASSRLGGGYTF.